These 8 T cell receptor beta chains share one sample of origin, sequenced in a study of cytomegalovirus exposure and HLA in healthy donors. The PCR employed 60 Vbeta primers together with 13 Jbeta primers. Assay: immunoSEQ multiplex PCR; the TCRdb copy retains only in-frame clones and omits some. This sample has about 120,000 clones, with roughly 82% found just once. The sample was PBMCs. The origin of the receptors is a man aged 40-49 years in good health and CMV-seropositive.

The chain combines TRBV27 with TRBJ1-4; 8 nucleotides match TRBD1. V gave up 4 bases and J gave up 5 bases; unmatched junction bases: 9. CDR1 is MNHEY, CDR2 SMNVEV, per germline (reference sequence). The CDR3 runs 16 residues. The CDR3 sequence: CASSSYRGVGNEKLFF. CDR3 nucleotide sequence: TGTGCCAGCAGTTCGTACAGGGGGGTGGGGAATGAAAAACTGTTTTTT.

The chain recombines TRBV7-2 with TRBJ1-5, with TRBD1 as a possible D gene (5 bases). CDR3 length: 15 amino acids. V lost 7 bases and J 0 bases, leaving 13 bases between the germline ends. The germline V gene has CDR1 SGHTA and CDR2 FQGNSA. The CDR3 protein is CASTRQTDSNQPQHF. Written as DNA, the CDR3 is TGTGCCAGCACAAGACAGACTGATAGCAATCAGCCCCAGCATTTT.

The chain employs TRBV11-2 and TRBJ2-5; possibly TRBD1 for D (6 bases). CDR1 is SGHAT and CDR2 is FQNNGV in the germline V gene. Trimming stripped 5 bases from V and 0 bases from J, with 13 bases between. The CDR3 loop spans 15 amino acids. DNA of the CDR3: TGTGCCAGCAGCAATCCCGGGACAAACCAAGAGACCCAGTACTTC. As protein: CASSNPGTNQETQYF. Together with reference TRBV11-2 and TRBJ2-5, the CDR3 gives the full variable domain: EAGVAQSPRYKIIEKRQSVAFWCNPISGHATLYWYQQILGQGPKLLIQFQNNGVVDDSQLPKDRFSAERLKGVDSTLKIQPAKLEDSAVYLCASSNPGTNQETQYFGPGTRLLVL.

This chain joins TRBV6-5 and TRBJ2-1; tentative D call: TRBD2 (5 bases). The CDR3 is 16 residues long. V lost 4 bases to trimming and J lost 0 bases, with 13 bases between them. From germline, CDR1 is MNHEY and CDR2 SVGAGI. The CDR3 loop reads CASSSLSASSYNEQFF. DNA for the CDR3: TGTGCCAGCAGTTCCCTTAGCGCAAGCTCCTACAATGAGCAGTTCTTC.

The rearrangement links TRBV7-6 to TRBJ1-1, with D hard to call. CDR1 and CDR2 (germline): SGHVS, FNYEAQ. V shed 4 bases and J shed 0 bases, with 6 bases lying between them. The CDR3 spans 13 residues. The CDR3 region has the DNA TGTGCCAGCAGCTCCCCAATGAACACTGAAGCTTTCTTT. Protein sequence: CASSSPMNTEAFF.

The chain couples TRBV28 to TRBJ2-3; 12 nucleotides line up with TRBD1. Germline V gene data show CDR1 as MDHEN and CDR2 as SYDVKM. V shed 0 bases, J shed 7 bases, and the junction held 11 bases outside the gene matches. The CDR3 runs 18 residues. CDR3 in amino acids: CASSLWGKGQGAKNTQYF. CDR3 in DNA: TGTGCCAGCAGTTTATGGGGCAAGGGACAGGGGGCAAAGAATACGCAGTATTTT.

J is TRBJ2-3 and V is TRBV10-3; a weak D match, TRBD2 (7 bases). In germline, CDR1 is ENHRY, CDR2 SYGVKD. The V end was cut by 1 base, the J end by 3 bases, with 23 bases between. The CDR3 runs to 19 residues. In DNA, the CDR3 is TGTGCCATCAGTGAGTTCGGGGGGCTTCGGCGTACAGTAACAGATACGCAGTATTTT. Its protein is CAISEFGGLRRTVTDTQYF.

The chain couples TRBV5-1 to TRBJ2-1, with TRBD1 matching 8 bases. The CDR3 contains 16 residues. Germline V gives CDR1 SGHRS, CDR2 YFSETQ. Losses at the gene ends were 4 bases for V and 6 bases for J; bases not matched to a gene: 12. The CDR3 DNA reads TGCGCCAGCAGCACCCCGCTGACAGGGGTTGCCAATGAGCAGTTCTTC. Translation gives CASSTPLTGVANEQFF.